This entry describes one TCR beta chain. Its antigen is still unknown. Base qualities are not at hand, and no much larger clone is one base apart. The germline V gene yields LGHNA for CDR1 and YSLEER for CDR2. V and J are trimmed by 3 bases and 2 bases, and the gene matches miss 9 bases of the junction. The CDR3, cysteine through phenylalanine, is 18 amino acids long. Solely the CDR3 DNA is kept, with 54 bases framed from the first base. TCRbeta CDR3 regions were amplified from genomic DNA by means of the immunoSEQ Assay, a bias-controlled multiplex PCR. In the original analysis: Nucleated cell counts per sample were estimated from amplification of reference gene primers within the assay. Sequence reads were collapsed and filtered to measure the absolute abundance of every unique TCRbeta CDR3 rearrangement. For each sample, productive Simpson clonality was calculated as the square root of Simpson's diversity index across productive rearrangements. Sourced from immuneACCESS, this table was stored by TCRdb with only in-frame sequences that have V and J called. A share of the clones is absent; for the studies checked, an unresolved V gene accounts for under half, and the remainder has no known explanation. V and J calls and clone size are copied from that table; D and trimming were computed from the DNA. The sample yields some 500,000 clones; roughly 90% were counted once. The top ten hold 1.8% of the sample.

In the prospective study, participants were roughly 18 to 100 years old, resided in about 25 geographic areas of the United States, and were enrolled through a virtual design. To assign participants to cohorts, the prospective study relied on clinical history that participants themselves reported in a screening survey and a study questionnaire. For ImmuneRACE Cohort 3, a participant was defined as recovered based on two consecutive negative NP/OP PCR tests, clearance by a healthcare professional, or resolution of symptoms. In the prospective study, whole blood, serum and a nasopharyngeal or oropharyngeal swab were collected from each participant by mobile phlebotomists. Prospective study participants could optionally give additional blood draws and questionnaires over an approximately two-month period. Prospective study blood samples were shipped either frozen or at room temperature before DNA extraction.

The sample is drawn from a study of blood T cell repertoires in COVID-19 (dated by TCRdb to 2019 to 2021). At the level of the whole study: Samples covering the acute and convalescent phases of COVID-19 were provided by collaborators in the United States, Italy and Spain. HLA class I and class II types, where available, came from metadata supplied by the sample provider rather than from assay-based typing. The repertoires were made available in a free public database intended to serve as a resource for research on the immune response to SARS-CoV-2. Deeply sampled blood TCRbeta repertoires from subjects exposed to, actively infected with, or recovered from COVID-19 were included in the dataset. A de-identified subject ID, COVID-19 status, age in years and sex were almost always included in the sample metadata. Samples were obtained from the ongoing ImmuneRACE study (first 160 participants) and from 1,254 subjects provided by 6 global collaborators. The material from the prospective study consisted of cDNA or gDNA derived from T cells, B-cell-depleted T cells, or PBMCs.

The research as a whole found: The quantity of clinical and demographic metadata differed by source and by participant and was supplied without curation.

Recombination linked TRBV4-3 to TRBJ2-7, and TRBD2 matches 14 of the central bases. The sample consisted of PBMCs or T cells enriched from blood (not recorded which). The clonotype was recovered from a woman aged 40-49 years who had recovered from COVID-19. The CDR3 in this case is CASSQGLAGEPFTYEQYF. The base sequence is TGCGCCAGCAGCCAGGGACTAGCGGGGGAACCGTTTACCTACGAGCAGTACTTC.